This record concerns one T cell receptor (beta chain) sequence. Between the trimmed V and J ends, which lost 6 bases and 9 bases, there was a span of 9 bases. CDR3 size: 11 residues. The germline V gene has CDR1 SNHLY and CDR2 FYNNEI. The table came from immunoSEQ multiplex PCR; TCRdb's copy has only in-frame clones and leaves some out. In the table there are 150,000 or so clones, 75% to 85% of which are singletons. The data originate from a study of blood T cell repertoires in COVID-19. At the level of the study: Donors in the United States, Italy and Spain gave samples during acute or convalescent COVID-19.

Sequencing input: peripheral blood. V is TRBV2 and J is TRBJ1-5; D call uncertain. The TCR was taken from a woman aged 60-75 years with COVID-19, enrolled during active disease. The CDR3 nucleotides are TGTGCCAGCAGCCGTCCGGGGCCCCAGCATTTT. Translated: CASSRPGPQHF.